A single sample gave rise to the 14 T cell receptor beta chains below, sequenced in a study of T-cell memory formation after mild COVID-19. TCRdb analysed the 5' RACE reads with MiXCR anew, one entry per CDR3 protein. Of 500,000 to 650,000 distinct CDR3 sequences in the sample, about a fifth were seen once. Specimen: PBMCs or a T cell subset sorted from them (not recorded which). The source is an adult woman who had mild COVID-19 (a few samples of this study predate the infection). Cell type and time point are not known.

This clonotype was seen a handful of times. CDR3 protein: CASSIPGAPGNTEAFF. In DNA, the CDR3 is TGTGCCAGTAGTATTCCGGGGGCGCCGGGGAACACTGAAGCTTTCTTT. The chain carries TRBV19 and TRBJ1-1; possibly TRBD1 for D (6 bases). Germline-derived CDR1 and CDR2 are LNHDA and SQIVND (reference sequence). The CDR3 has 16 residues. The germline V and J ends were trimmed by 3 bases and 1 base, with 15 bases remaining between them.

The table lists this clonotype with a few counts. The rearrangement joins TRBV19 to TRBJ2-7; maybe TRBD2 (6 bases). Germline values: CDR1 LNHDA, CDR2 SQIVND (reference sequence). V was pared by 9 bases and J by 9 bases, with 24 bases between. The CDR3 has 14 residues. The CDR3 sequence: CASKGTHSGFRQYF. The CDR3 DNA follows: TGTGCCAGCAAAGGGACTCACTCTGGATTTAGGCAGTACTTC.

This clonotype was recorded many times. The gene calls are TRBV3-1 and TRBJ1-1; weak D call: TRBD1 (5 bases). The CDR3 contains 13 residues. The germline V gene encodes CDR1 LGHDT and CDR2 YNNKEL (reference sequence). V gave up 5 bases and J gave up 2 bases, with 9 bases separating them. CDR3 in DNA: TGTGCCAGCAGCGCAGACAGTAACACTGAAGCTTTCTTT. Encoded protein: CASSADSNTEAFF.

The J gene is TRBJ2-7, the V gene TRBV18, with TRBD1 matching 7 bases. J was trimmed by 5 bases and V by 5 bases; bases with no gene match: 9. The CDR3 covers 14 residues. Germline CDR1 reads KGHSH; CDR2 reads LQKENI. CDR3 protein: CASSYRQGDNEQYF. DNA of the CDR3: TGTGCCAGCTCATACCGACAGGGTGATAACGAGCAGTACTTC.

This clonotype was seen many times. The J gene is TRBJ2-3, the V gene TRBV5-6, with D possibly being TRBD2 (5 bases). CDR3 length: 17 amino acids. Trimming took off 4 bases at V and 2 bases at J, with 20 bases between the two ends. Per germline, CDR1 SGHDT and CDR2 YYEEEE. CDR3 in DNA: TGTGCCAGCAGCCCACCGTCCGGACTCAGCTTCACAGATACGCAGTATTTT. Amino acid sequence: CASSPPSGLSFTDTQYF. Drawing the rest from reference TRBV5-6 and TRBJ2-3, the complete variable domain is DAGVTQSPTHLIKTRGQQVTLRCSPKSGHDTVSWYQQALGQGPQFIFQYYEEEERQRGNFPDRFSGHQFPNYSSELNVNALLLGDSALYLCASSPPSGLSFTDTQYFGPGTRLTVL.

This rearrangement joins TRBV19 to TRBJ2-1; a weak D match, TRBD1 (6 bases). Per germline, CDR1 LNHDA and CDR2 SQIVND (reference sequence). The length of the CDR3 is 15 residues. V lost 2 bases and J 2 bases, leaving 10 bases between the germline ends. CDR3 amino acids: CASSISRGAYNEQFF. The DNA for the CDR3 is TGTGCCAGTAGTATAAGCAGGGGAGCCTACAATGAGCAGTTCTTC. Drawing the rest from reference TRBV19 and TRBJ2-1, the complete variable domain is DGGITQSPKYLFRKEGQNVTLSCEQNLNHDAMYWYRQDPGQGLRLIYYSQIVNDFQKGDIAEGYSVSREKKESFPLTVTSAQKNPTAFYLCASSISRGAYNEQFFGPGTRLTVL.

This clonotype appeared a few times. The chain uses TRBV4-3 and TRBJ1-2; D not resolved. Trimming removed 2 bases from V and 1 base from J, with 8 bases in between. CDR1 is LGHNA, CDR2 YSLEER, per germline. This CDR3 spans 14 amino acids. CDR3: CASSQRNYNYGYTF. The CDR3 coding sequence is TGCGCCAGCAGCCAAAGGAACTATAACTATGGCTACACCTTC.

Only a few counts were recorded for this clonotype. The V gene is TRBV12-3 or TRBV12-4, the J gene TRBJ2-3; 8 nucleotides match TRBD2. J was trimmed by 4 bases and V by 10 bases; bases with no gene match: 4. The CDR3 totals 12 residues. CDR3 in amino acids: CATGLAADTQYF. CDR3 coding DNA: TGTGCCACTGGACTAGCAGCAGATACGCAGTATTTT.

This clonotype was seen a handful of times. The chain recombines TRBV4-1 with TRBJ2-7, with D possibly being TRBD1 or TRBD2 (5 bases each). Germline V lookup: CDR1 MGHRA, CDR2 YSYEKL. V was pared by 10 bases and J by 7 bases, with 17 bases between. The CDR3 is 12 amino acids. The CDR3 DNA reads TGCGCCACCCGGGACCCACTTGGGGAGCAGTACTTC. The encoded protein is CATRDPLGEQYF.

This clonotype was found a few times. This sequence joins TRBV6-6 and TRBJ1-3; unclear D gene. Germline CDR1 and CDR2: MNHNY and SVGAGI (reference sequence). V lost 7 bases and J lost 2, with 9 bases in between. CDR3 length: 13 residues. CDR3 DNA: TGTGCCAGCACCCCAAAAACTGGAAACACCATATATTTT. Its protein is CASTPKTGNTIYF.

CDR3 coding DNA: TGTGCCACCAGCAGAGATGGGGTAGCCTACAATGAGCAGTTCTTC. Protein: CATSRDGVAYNEQFF. V is TRBV15 and J is TRBJ2-1; D gene uncertain. CDR3 size: 15 residues. V lost 0 bases, J lost 2 bases, and 8 bases lay in between. Germline CDR1 LNHNV, CDR2 YYDKDF (reference sequence).

The rearrangement links TRBV6-1 to TRBJ2-1, with D possibly being TRBD2 (5 bases). V lost 5 bases, J lost 10 bases, and 15 bases lay in between. Looked up from germline, CDR1 is MNHNS and CDR2 is SASEGT. The CDR3 totals 13 residues. CDR3 loop: CASSTQVGREQFF. The CDR3 nucleotides read TGTGCCAGCAGTACCCAGGTAGGGAGAGAGCAGTTCTTC.

The sample holds a few counts of this clonotype. CDR3 nucleotide sequence: TGTGCCAGCAGCTTACTAGCGGGCGACCTCACGCAAGAGACCCAGTACTTC. It yields the protein CASSLLAGDLTQETQYF. This chain joins TRBV7-8 and TRBJ2-5, with TRBD2 matching over 8 bases. The CDR3 totals 17 residues. The V segment lost 2 bases and the J segment 2 bases; nucleotides outside the gene matches: 10. The germline gives CDR1 SGHVS, CDR2 FQNEAQ.

The gene calls are TRBV12-3 or TRBV12-4 and TRBJ1-4; D gene ambiguous. Trimming took off 2 bases at V and 8 bases at J, with 9 bases between the two ends. CDR3 length: 13 residues. The chain's CDR3 is CASSLWGGEKLFF. CDR3 DNA sequence: TGTGCCAGCAGTTTATGGGGAGGAGAAAAACTGTTTTTT.